The sequence of this T cell receptor beta chain was determined in a study of T cell changes during pregnancy in multiple sclerosis. Assay: immunoSEQ multiplex PCR; the TCRdb copy retains only in-frame clones and omits some. The sample yields 40,000 to 55,000 clones, roughly nine tenths seen once. Germline CDR1 is LNHDA and CDR2 is SQIVND (reference sequence). Deletions cut 3 bases from V and 4 bases from J, with 12 bases between. This CDR3 comprises 14 residues. This sample comprised CD4+ T cells from peripheral blood mononuclear cells, obtained in the first trimester of pregnancy. V usage is TRBV19 and J usage is TRBJ1-1; unclear D gene. The TCR was taken from a female donor with multiple sclerosis, enrolled in a pregnancy study. Written as DNA, the CDR3 is TGTGCCAGTAGTATCCGTAGCCCTCCCACTGAAGCTTTCTTT. This sequence encodes CASSIRSPPTEAFF.